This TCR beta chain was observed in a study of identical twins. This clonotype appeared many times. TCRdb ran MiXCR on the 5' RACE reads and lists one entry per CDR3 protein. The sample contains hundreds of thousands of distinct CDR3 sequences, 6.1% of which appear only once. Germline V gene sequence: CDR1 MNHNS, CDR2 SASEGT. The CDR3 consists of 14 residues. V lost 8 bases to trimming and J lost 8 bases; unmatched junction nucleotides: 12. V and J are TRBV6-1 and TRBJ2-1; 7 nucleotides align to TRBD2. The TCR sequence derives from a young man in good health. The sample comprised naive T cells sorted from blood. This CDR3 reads CASYRRLAGDEQFF. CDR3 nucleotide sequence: TGTGCCAGCTACCGCAGACTAGCTGGGGATGAGCAGTTCTTC.